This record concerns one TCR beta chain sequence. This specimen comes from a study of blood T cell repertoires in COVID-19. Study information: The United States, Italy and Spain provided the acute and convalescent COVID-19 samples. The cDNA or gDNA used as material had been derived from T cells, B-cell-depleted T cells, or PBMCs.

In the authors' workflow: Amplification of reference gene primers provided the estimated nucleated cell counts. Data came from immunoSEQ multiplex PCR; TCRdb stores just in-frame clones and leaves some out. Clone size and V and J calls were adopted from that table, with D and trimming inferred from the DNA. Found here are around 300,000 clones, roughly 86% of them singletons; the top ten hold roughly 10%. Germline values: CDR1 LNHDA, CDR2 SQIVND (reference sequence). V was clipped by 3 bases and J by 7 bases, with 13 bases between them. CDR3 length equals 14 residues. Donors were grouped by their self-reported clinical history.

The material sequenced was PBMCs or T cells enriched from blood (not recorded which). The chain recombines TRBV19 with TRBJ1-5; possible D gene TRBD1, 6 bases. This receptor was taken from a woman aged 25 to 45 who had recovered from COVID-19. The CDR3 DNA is TGTGCCAGTAGTATTAGGGGGGGCCGACAGCCCCAGCATTTT. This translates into CASSIRGGRQPQHF.